Listed below are T cell receptor beta chains from one sample, sequenced in a study of T cells after yellow fever vaccination. Using its own MiXCR run on the 5' RACE reads, TCRdb lists one record per CDR3 protein. The sample holds about 160,000 distinct CDR3 sequences; approximately 6.7% are singletons and the top ten take roughly 2.5%. The specimen comprised CD4+ T cells sorted from PBMCs, sampled 5 days after the first yellow fever vaccination. Every receptor here comes from a man aged 18 to 29 who received the YFV17D yellow fever vaccine. Each CDR3 is given with its conserved first and last residue. A D gene is named only where the DNA matches it firmly. Size is omitted from some rows. Given values are once, few, many or a class for expanded clones.

V gene	clone size	J gene	D gene	CDR3 protein	CDR3 DNA
TRBV3-1	many	TRBJ2-2	NA	CASSQDLNTGELFF	TGTGCCAGCAGCCAAGATTTGAACACCGGGGAGCTGTTTTTT
TRBV6-5	many	TRBJ2-3	TRBD2	CASSYSRRLAGRTDTQYF	TGTGCCAGCAGTTACTCGCGGCGACTAGCGGGGCGCACAGATACGCAGTATTTT
TRBV12-3/TRBV12-4	few	TRBJ2-3	NA	CASTPTGTDTQYF	TGTGCCAGCACCCCCACGGGCACAGATACGCAGTATTTT
TRBV19	many	TRBJ2-2	TRBD2	CASKRAGRQSTTGELFF	TGTGCCAGTAAAAGGGCCGGGAGGCAGAGTACCACCGGGGAGCTGTTTTTT
TRBV19	few	TRBJ2-1	TRBD1	CATTPGQGANEQFF	TGTGCCACCACCCCGGGACAGGGGGCCAATGAGCAGTTCTTC
TRBV20-1	many	TRBJ2-5	TRBD1	CSATRQGTETQYF	TGCAGTGCTACCCGACAGGGGACAGAGACCCAGTACTTC
TRBV9	many	TRBJ2-3	NA	CASSVLRVADTQYF	TGTGCCAGCAGCGTATTGAGGGTTGCAGATACGCAGTATTTT
TRBV7-2	many	TRBJ2-4	NA	CASSLTTGRNIQYF	TGTGCCAGCAGCTTGACGACAGGGAGGAACATTCAGTACTTC
TRBV12-3/TRBV12-4	many	TRBJ1-5	NA	CASTPGGGLPQHF	TGTGCCAGCACCCCAGGAGGGGGACTGCCCCAGCATTTT
TRBV7-2	NA	TRBJ1-6	NA	CASSLAAGGMNSPLHF	TGTGCCAGCAGCTTAGCGGCGGGGGGAATGAATTCACCCCTCCACTTT
TRBV12-3/TRBV12-4	NA	TRBJ2-6	TRBD1	CASSLKYGTGISGANVLTF	TGTGCCAGCAGTTTAAAGTATGGGACAGGGATATCCGGGGCCAACGTCCTGACTTTC
TRBV5-3	NA	TRBJ2-1	NA	CASCAGLLYNEQFF	TGTGCCAGCTGCGCGGGGCTTCTCTACAATGAGCAGTTCTTC
TRBV4-3	NA	TRBJ2-7	NA	CASGLFSEQYF	TGCGCCAGCGGTTTGTTCAGCGAGCAGTACTTC
TRBV5-4	few	TRBJ2-3	TRBD2	CASSLVLAGDTDTQYF	TGTGCCAGCAGCTTGGTCCTAGCGGGGGACACAGATACGCAGTATTTT
TRBV7-9	many	TRBJ1-2	TRBD1	CASSFGRGGAYGYTF	TGTGCCAGCAGCTTTGGGAGAGGGGGCGCTTATGGCTACACCTTC
TRBV18	many	TRBJ1-6	NA	CASSPSGNSPLHF	TGTGCCAGCTCACCATCAGGGAATTCACCCCTCCACTTT
TRBV7-8	many	TRBJ2-7	TRBD1	CASSSTGYSSEQYF	TGTGCCAGCAGCTCGACAGGGTATTCTAGCGAGCAGTACTTC
TRBV7-9	NA	TRBJ1-1	NA	CASSRAVVNTEAFF	TGTGCCAGCAGCCGGGCGGTAGTGAACACTGAAGCTTTCTTT
TRBV5-1	many	TRBJ2-6	NA	CASSKHRDGANVLTF	TGCGCCAGCAGCAAACACAGGGATGGGGCCAACGTCCTGACTTTC
TRBV5-1	few	TRBJ1-2	NA	CASSRWPENGYTF	TGCGCCAGCAGCAGATGGCCTGAAAATGGCTACACCTTC
TRBV6-5	many	TRBJ1-4	TRBD1	CASSYEGTGYEKLFF	TGTGCCAGCAGCTACGAGGGGACAGGGTACGAAAAACTGTTTTTT
TRBV11-2	NA	TRBJ2-7	NA	CASSLTSLGAGVSYEQYF	TGTGCCAGCAGCTTAACTTCTCTGGGGGCCGGGGTATCCTACGAGCAGTACTTC
TRBV6-2/TRBV6-3	many	TRBJ1-6	TRBD1	CASSPGQGDSPLHF	TGTGCCAGCAGTCCGGGACAGGGCGATTCACCCCTCCACTTT
TRBV20-1	NA	TRBJ1-4	NA	CSAIKRRGDEKLFF	TGCAGTGCCATCAAACGCAGGGGAGATGAAAAACTGTTTTTT
TRBV4-1	NA	TRBJ1-1	NA	CASRGFMRRENTEAFF	TGCGCCAGCAGGGGATTTATGAGGCGGGAGAACACTGAAGCTTTCTTT
TRBV27	many	TRBJ2-1	NA	CASSEDSSYNEQFF	TGTGCCAGCAGTGAGGACAGCTCCTACAATGAGCAGTTCTTC
TRBV7-3	many	TRBJ2-7	TRBD1	CASASPPGGEQYF	TGTGCCAGCGCGTCCCCCCCAGGGGGCGAGCAGTACTTC
TRBV7-2	many	TRBJ1-2	TRBD1	CASSTGTGSGYTF	TGTGCCAGCAGCACCGGGACAGGGTCTGGCTACACCTTC
TRBV10-2	NA	TRBJ1-4	TRBD1	CASSDGTGGTEKLFF	TGCGCCAGCAGTGACGGGACAGGGGGCACTGAAAAACTGTTTTTT
TRBV5-1	many	TRBJ2-5	TRBD1	CASSLVPGQQETQYF	TGCGCCAGCAGCTTGGTGCCGGGACAGCAAGAGACCCAGTACTTC
TRBV2	many	TRBJ2-5	NA	CASSRGETQYF	TGTGCCAGCAGTAGGGGGGAGACCCAGTACTTC
TRBV10-3	many	TRBJ1-5	NA	CAISEGVDQPQHF	TGTGCCATCAGTGAGGGGGTCGATCAGCCCCAGCATTTT
TRBV6-5	few	TRBJ1-2	NA	CASSYSDSRYGYTF	TGTGCCAGCAGTTACTCGGACAGCCGCTATGGCTACACCTTC
TRBV6-5	many	TRBJ1-2	NA	CASSYSMGLHYGYTF	TGTGCCAGCAGTTACTCGATGGGTCTACACTATGGCTACACCTTC
TRBV12-3/TRBV12-4	many	TRBJ1-5	NA	CASSFSVYQPQHF	TGTGCCAGCAGTTTTTCAGTTTATCAGCCCCAGCATTTT
TRBV12-3/TRBV12-4	many	TRBJ1-1	NA	CAVWTAGTEAFF	TGTGCCGTCTGGACGGCGGGCACTGAAGCTTTCTTT
TRBV18	NA	TRBJ1-6	TRBD1	CASARDRDEPLHF	TGTGCCAGCGCCCGGGACAGGGACGAACCCCTCCACTTT
TRBV15	many	TRBJ1-4	NA	CATSRDEKGKVKLFF	TGTGCCACCAGCAGAGATGAGAAGGGGAAGGTAAAACTGTTTTTT
TRBV5-1	many	TRBJ2-1	TRBD2	CASSLEGTSGGNEQFF	TGCGCCAGCAGCTTGGAAGGGACTAGCGGGGGCAATGAGCAGTTCTTC
TRBV12-3/TRBV12-4	many	TRBJ2-3	NA	CASRPGAGRRTDTQYF	TGTGCCAGCAGACCAGGGGCAGGGCGTAGGACAGATACGCAGTATTTT
TRBV15	many	TRBJ2-3	TRBD1	CATSRGGGRTDTQYF	TGTGCCACCAGCAGAGGAGGGGGCAGGACAGATACGCAGTATTTT
TRBV6-2/TRBV6-3	many	TRBJ2-2	NA	CASKDPGNTGELFF	TGTGCCAGCAAGGACCCGGGGAACACCGGGGAGCTGTTTTTT
TRBV30	NA	TRBJ1-2	NA	CAWKVKTLSPSGYTF	TGTGCCTGGAAGGTGAAGACCCTGTCGCCTTCTGGCTACACCTTC
TRBV5-1	NA	TRBJ2-3	NA	CASSFPGLTDTQYF	TGCGCCAGCAGCTTCCCCGGGCTCACAGATACGCAGTATTTT
TRBV12-3/TRBV12-4	many	TRBJ1-1	NA	CASSFGGKDTEAFF	TGTGCCAGCAGTTTCGGCGGAAAGGACACTGAAGCTTTCTTT
TRBV24-1	NA	TRBJ2-1	TRBD1	CATSDLVARTGQIFNEQFF	TGTGCCACCAGTGATTTGGTTGCGAGGACGGGACAGATTTTTAATGAGCAGTTCTTC
TRBV7-6	few	TRBJ2-5	TRBD2	CASSLGLALNQETQYF	TGTGCCAGCAGCCTCGGACTAGCCTTAAACCAAGAGACCCAGTACTTC
TRBV6-1	NA	TRBJ1-1	TRBD1	CASIPGGQGKTEAFF	TGTGCCAGCATCCCCGGGGGACAGGGGAAGACTGAAGCTTTCTTT
TRBV6-5	NA	TRBJ2-4	TRBD2	CASSYSAGVNIQYF	TGTGCCAGCAGTTACTCGGCGGGGGTAAACATTCAGTACTTC
TRBV7-9	few	TRBJ2-4	NA	CASSYAGGSLHIQYF	TGTGCCAGCAGCTATGCCGGCGGCAGTTTACACATTCAGTACTTC
TRBV4-2	many	TRBJ2-5	TRBD1	CASSTVGPGGQETQYF	TGTGCCAGCAGCACCGTTGGGCCAGGGGGCCAAGAGACCCAGTACTTC